What follows are 29 T cell receptor beta chains derived from one specimen sequenced in a study of shared clonotypes between healthy human individuals (dated by TCRdb to 2018 to 2020). CD8 naive samples consisted of CD45RO-negative cells that were positively selected for CCR7, yielding a CD45RA+CCR7+ population without TemRA cells. The protocol used for the library was the immunoSEQ multiplex PCR assay. TCRdb holds this immuneACCESS table with in-frame rearrangements only. Some clones are missing; in checked studies, unresolved V genes explain under half, and the rest has no known cause. The sample profile shows millions of clones; about 95% of them were found once. The ten largest clones capture 1% to 1.3% of the sample. The sequencing sample was made of naive CD8+ T cells sorted from blood. The label giving this sample's cell subset or site can be read as: CD45RA+CCR7+. These receptors originate from a young man in good health.

This rearrangement joins TRBV6-6 to TRBJ1-2; possibly TRBD1 for D (5 bases). There are 12 residues in the CDR3. Between the trimmed V and J ends, which lost 7 bases and 7 bases, there was a span of 13 bases. The germline V gene has CDR1 MNHNY and CDR2 SVGAGI (reference sequence). The CDR3 sequence: CASTHGGGGYTF. In DNA form, the CDR3 reads TGTGCCAGCACCCACGGCGGGGGTGGCTACACCTTC.

The chain couples TRBV6-5 to TRBJ1-1; D is unresolved. Per the germline V gene, CDR1 is MNHEY and CDR2 is SVGAGI. CDR3 length: 15 residues. The V and J ends lost 2 bases and 5 bases respectively, with 15 bases between them. CDR3 nucleotides: TGTGCCAGCAGTTACAGCCCCGGGGTGAGGACTGAAGCTTTCTTT. This gives the protein CASSYSPGVRTEAFF.

The genes are TRBV7-2 and TRBJ1-5, with D possibly matching TRBD1 (5 bases). The germline V gene has CDR1 SGHTA and CDR2 FQGNSA. This CDR3 is 18 amino acids long. V dropped 4 bases and J dropped 2 bases, with 21 bases sitting between them. The CDR3: CASSSHPLTGWGNQPQHF. The CDR3 nucleotides read TGTGCCAGCAGCTCCCACCCCCTTACAGGTTGGGGCAATCAGCCCCAGCATTTT.

The CDR3 here is CASSDSRIAITGELFF. The CDR3 DNA reads as TGTGCCAGCAGTGATTCCAGGATCGCGATCACCGGGGAGCTGTTTTTT. The genes are TRBV25-1 and TRBJ2-2, with D uncertain. The V end was cut by 3 bases, the J end by 4 bases, with 15 bases between. Germline V gene lookup returns CDR1 MGHDK and CDR2 SYGVNS. CDR3 size: 16 residues.

The V and J genes are TRBV6-5 and TRBJ1-2; weak D call: TRBD1 (6 bases). The CDR3 has 14 residues. Germline V gene lookup returns CDR1 MNHEY and CDR2 SVGAGI. V was shortened by 4 bases and J by 6 bases, with 15 bases between the two germline ends. The CDR3: CASSLGAGAHGYTF. In nucleotides, the CDR3 is TGTGCCAGCAGTTTGGGGGCAGGGGCGCATGGCTACACCTTC.

This chain links TRBV7-2 with TRBJ2-3; TRBD1 aligns across 7 bases. Germline assignment: CDR1 SGHTA and CDR2 FQGNSA. CDR3 length equals 17 residues. Trimming took 1 base from V and 3 from J; bases not matched to a gene: 10. The chain's CDR3 is CASSLVGGIQGTDTQYF. The CDR3 bases are TGTGCCAGCAGCTTAGTGGGCGGCATACAGGGGACAGATACGCAGTATTTT.

In its sample, this clone was seen once. This rearrangement joins TRBV19 to TRBJ1-1; no clear D. The CDR3 is made up of 16 amino acids. V was pared by 1 base and J by 1 base, with 13 bases between. Germline V gene data show CDR1 as LNHDA and CDR2 as SQIVND (reference sequence). CDR3 residues: CASSIVGGSSNTEAFF. In DNA, the CDR3 is TGTGCCAGTAGTATAGTAGGTGGCAGTTCGAACACTGAAGCTTTCTTT.

This clone appeared once. The V gene is TRBV9, the J gene TRBJ2-2, with 7 bases identical to TRBD1. With V trimmed by 2 bases and J by 3 bases, 13 bases remained unmatched. The length of the CDR3 is 18 residues. Germline V CDR1 and CDR2: SGDLS, YYNGEE. The CDR3 region is CASSVDRTGERYTGELFF. The CDR3 nucleotides read TGTGCCAGCAGCGTTGACAGAACAGGGGAGAGGTACACCGGGGAGCTGTTTTTT.

This chain connects TRBV4-1 to TRBJ2-7; D is perhaps TRBD1 (5 bases). The CDR3 sequence is 15 residues long. V was pared by 1 base and J by 3 bases, with 13 bases between. The germline V gene encodes CDR1 MGHRA and CDR2 YSYEKL. CDR3 DNA sequence: TGCGCCAGCAGCCAAGTTAGGGGCGAGTTCTACGAGCAGTACTTC. It yields the protein CASSQVRGEFYEQYF.

The sample holds one count of this clone. V is TRBV21-1 and J is TRBJ2-4; the D call of TRBD1 is as the table states it, not checked on the DNA. TRBV21-1 is annotated as a pseudogene. The CDR3 length is 21 residues. In DNA, the CDR3 is TGTGCCAGCAGCACCCCGGGGACAGCCCGAAAGAAAAGTATAGCCAAAAACATTCAGTACTTC. This gives the protein CASSTPGTARKKSIAKNIQYF.

V is TRBV9 and J is TRBJ2-1, with D possibly being TRBD2 (7 bases). Trimming removed 3 bases at V and 10 bases at J, with 14 bases between. This CDR3 spans 13 amino acids. The germline V gene encodes CDR1 SGDLS and CDR2 YYNGEE. CDR3 coding DNA: TGTGCCAGCAGCGGTTCCGGCGGGGGCGAGCAGTTCTTC. It specifies CASSGSGGGEQFF.

V and J are TRBV10-3 and TRBJ1-4; tentative D call: TRBD1 (6 bases). Trimming took off 5 bases at V and 3 bases at J, with 10 bases between the two ends. Germline lookup yields CDR1 ENHRY and CDR2 SYGVKD. The CDR3 spans 14 residues. CDR3 bases: TGTGCCATCAGTCCGACAGGCCCTAATGAAAAACTGTTTTTT. It encodes CAISPTGPNEKLFF.

V is TRBV5-1 and J is TRBJ2-3; D is undetermined. The V end was cut by 2 bases, the J end by 0 bases, with 10 bases between. CDR1 is SGHRS, CDR2 YFSETQ, per germline. The CDR3 is 15 residues long. CDR3 loop: CASSFRSPSTDTQYF. The CDR3 DNA follows: TGCGCCAGCAGCTTCAGGAGCCCGAGCACAGATACGCAGTATTTT.

In the case of this clone: At the DNA level, this CDR3 is encoded by other sequences in the same sample as well. The rearrangement uses TRBV27 and TRBJ2-2; D is unresolved. The CDR3 is 12 amino acids. Per the germline V gene, CDR1 is MNHEY and CDR2 is SMNVEV (reference sequence). Deletions cut 5 bases from V and 5 bases from J, with 6 bases between. The CDR3 reads CASSLRTGELFF. CDR3 sequence (DNA): TGTGCCAGCAGTCTCAGGACCGGGGAGCTGTTTTTT.

A word on this clone: Different DNA sequences within this sample yield the same CDR3. The chain uses TRBV11-2 and TRBJ2-7; the D call may be TRBD1 or TRBD2 (6 bases each). The V end was cut by 3 bases, the J end by 1 base, with 10 bases between. The CDR3 contains 14 residues. In germline, CDR1 is SGHAT, CDR2 FQNNGV. CDR3 in amino acids: CASSLGGESYEQYF. In nucleotides, the CDR3 is TGTGCCAGCAGCTTGGGGGGCGAGTCCTACGAGCAGTACTTC. Complete variable domain (other parts from reference TRBV11-2 and TRBJ2-7): EAGVAQSPRYKIIEKRQSVAFWCNPISGHATLYWYQQILGQGPKLLIQFQNNGVVDDSQLPKDRFSAERLKGVDSTLKIQPAKLEDSAVYLCASSLGGESYEQYFGPGTRLTVT.

In this sample, this clone turned up once. The chain combines TRBV27 with TRBJ2-1; no firm D call. V lost 4 bases, J lost 13 bases, and 14 bases lay in between. This CDR3 has 12 amino acids. Per the germline V gene, CDR1 is MNHEY and CDR2 is SMNVEV (reference sequence). The CDR3 bases are TGTGCCAGCAGTTCCCTGGACGCGGTTCAGTTCTTC. Translating gives CASSSLDAVQFF.

This clone showed up just once. The CDR3 DNA reads as TGTGCCAGCAGTTACCTCGGTAGCGCTAAAGAGACCCAGTACTTC. Amino acids: CASSYLGSAKETQYF. The chain links TRBV6-5 to TRBJ2-5; possible D gene TRBD2, 5 bases. Looked up from germline, CDR1 is MNHEY and CDR2 is SVGAGI. V lost 2 bases and J lost 3, with 13 bases in between. CDR3 size: 15 residues.

The CDR3 here is CSVEIRNQGLTNYGYTF. The CDR3 DNA reads as TGCAGCGTTGAGATTCGGAACCAGGGGTTAACCAACTATGGCTACACCTTC. The chain is built from TRBV29-1 and TRBJ1-2; a possible D gene is TRBD1 (6 bases). V was cut by 3 bases and J by 2 bases, with 22 bases left in between. The CDR3 is 17 residues long. From germline, CDR1 is SQVTM and CDR2 ANQGSEA.

This clone was detected only a few times. This chain links TRBV27 with TRBJ1-5; D possibly corresponds to TRBD1 (5 bases). The germline V gene has CDR1 MNHEY and CDR2 SMNVEV (reference sequence). There are 14 residues in the CDR3. Trimming removed 3 bases from V and 5 bases from J, with 11 bases in between. As DNA, the CDR3 is TGTGCCAGCAGTTTTCAGGGTAGTGATCAGCCCCAGCATTTT. This codes for CASSFQGSDQPQHF.

This clone was seen a single time. This chain connects TRBV30 to TRBJ2-3, with 11 bases aligning to TRBD2. Germline V gene sequence: CDR1 GTSNPN, CDR2 SVGIG (reference sequence). The ends lost 1 base at V and 0 bases at J; junction bases unmatched: 15. This CDR3 region has 20 residues. The CDR3 DNA reads TGTGCCTGGAGTGCATACCCACTAGCGGGGGCACCCCCTAGCACAGATACGCAGTATTTT. It codes for CAWSAYPLAGAPPSTDTQYF.

This clone was counted a single time. The chain carries TRBV4-1 and TRBJ2-7; D possibly corresponds to TRBD2 (6 bases). The CDR3 sequence is 14 residues long. V lost 3 bases to trimming and J lost 3 bases, with 12 bases between them. Germline assignment: CDR1 MGHRA and CDR2 YSYEKL. Written as DNA, the CDR3 is TGCGCCAGCAGCCAGCAGGGACTTTACTACGAGCAGTACTTC. Translation: CASSQQGLYYEQYF.

The rearrangement uses TRBV7-9 and TRBJ2-1, with a possible D match to TRBD2 (7 bases). Trimming cost V 4 bases and J 3 bases, with 19 bases left between them. The CDR3 runs to 17 residues. Germline CDR1 is SEHNR and CDR2 is FQNEAQ (reference sequence). This CDR3 is CASSSDMGGPHYNEQFF. In DNA form, the CDR3 reads TGTGCCAGCAGCTCCGATATGGGGGGGCCACACTACAATGAGCAGTTCTTC. The variable domain in full, completed from reference TRBV7-9 and TRBJ2-1, reads DTGVSQNPRHKITKRGQNVTFRCDPISEHNRLYWYRQTLGQGPEFLTYFQNEAQLEKSRLLSDRFSAERPKGSFSTLEIQRTEQGDSAMYLCASSSDMGGPHYNEQFFGPGTRLTVL.

As to this clone: Other DNA sequences from this sample encode an identical CDR3 as well. The V and J genes are TRBV19 and TRBJ2-1; D is uncertain. This CDR3 is built from 14 residues. The germline V and J ends were trimmed by 1 base and 6 bases, with 10 bases remaining between them. The germline V gene encodes CDR1 LNHDA and CDR2 SQIVND (reference sequence). The CDR3 nucleotides are TGTGCCAGTAGTATAGGTCTTGCCGGCAATGAGCAGTTCTTC. As protein: CASSIGLAGNEQFF.

The V call is TRBV7-6, the J call TRBJ2-1; 9 bases map to TRBD1. CDR1 and CDR2 from the germline V gene are SGHVS and FNYEAQ. V dropped 5 bases and J dropped 5; count of bases not matched to a gene: 7. The CDR3 consists of 15 residues. CDR3 in DNA: TGTGCCAGCAGCGAAAACAGGGGGCTCAACAATGAGCAGTTCTTC. It yields the protein CASSENRGLNNEQFF.

The chain uses TRBV10-2 and TRBJ2-2; D is ambiguous. Germline V CDR1 and CDR2: WSHSY, SAAADI. The CDR3 totals 13 residues. Trimming removed 8 bases from V and 1 base from J, with 8 bases in between. Here the CDR3 DNA reads TGCGCCAGCGCAAAGGAGAACACCGGGGAGCTGTTTTTT. This encodes CASAKENTGELFF.

The gene calls are TRBV5-1 and TRBJ2-7, with 10 bases lining up with TRBD2. The germline gives CDR1 SGHRS, CDR2 YFSETQ. The CDR3 covers 15 residues. V lost 5 bases and J lost 3; bases outside the gene matches: 8. DNA of the CDR3: TGCGCCAGCAGGTGGGGGACTAGCGTGATCTACGAGCAGTACTTC. Translated, it gives CASRWGTSVIYEQYF.

The rearrangement uses TRBV7-9 and TRBJ1-3, with 7 positions matching TRBD1. J was trimmed by 0 bases and V by 4 bases; bases with no gene match: 9. The CDR3 consists of 17 residues. Per germline, CDR1 SEHNR and CDR2 FQNEAQ (reference sequence). As DNA, the CDR3 is TGTGCCAGCAGCTCAGAGGGGCGGGACAGCTCTGGAAACACCATATATTTT. Residues: CASSSEGRDSSGNTIYF.

This clone appeared once. The same CDR3 also results from other DNA sequences found in this sample. J is TRBJ2-1 and V is TRBV5-1; 9 bases are a match to TRBD1. Unmatched junction bases numbered 7, after V lost 4 bases and J lost 5 bases. The CDR3 length is 15 residues. The germline gives CDR1 SGHRS, CDR2 YFSETQ. The CDR3 region is CASSPGQGTNNEQFF. The DNA of the CDR3 is TGCGCCAGCAGCCCGGGACAGGGAACTAACAATGAGCAGTTCTTC.

This clone was observed a handful of times. The rearrangement links TRBV5-6 to TRBJ2-7; 10 bases map to TRBD1. The length of the CDR3 is 14 residues. CDR1 is SGHDT, CDR2 YYEEEE, per germline. Losses at the gene ends were 7 bases for V and 3 bases for J; bases not matched to a gene: 7. The DNA for the CDR3 is TGTGCCAGCGAAGGACAGGGGGGGAACTACGAGCAGTACTTC. Encoded protein: CASEGQGGNYEQYF.